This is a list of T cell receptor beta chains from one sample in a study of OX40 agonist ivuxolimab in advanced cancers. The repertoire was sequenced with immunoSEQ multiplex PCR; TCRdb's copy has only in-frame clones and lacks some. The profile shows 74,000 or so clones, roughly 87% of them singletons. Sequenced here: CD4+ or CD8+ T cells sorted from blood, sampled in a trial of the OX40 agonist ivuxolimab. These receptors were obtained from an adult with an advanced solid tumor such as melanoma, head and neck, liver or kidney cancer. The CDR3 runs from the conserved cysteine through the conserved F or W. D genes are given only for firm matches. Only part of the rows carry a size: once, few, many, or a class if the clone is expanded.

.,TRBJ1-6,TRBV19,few,TGTGCCAGTAGTCAGTCCGGGGGACTGAATTCACCCCTCCACTTT,CASSQSGGLNSPLHF
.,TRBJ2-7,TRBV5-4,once,TGTGCCAGCCGAATAGGGGCGGATTACGAGCAGTACTTC,CASRIGADYEQYF
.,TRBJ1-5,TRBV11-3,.,TGTGCCAGCAGCTTAGGGGGGGACAGCAATCAGCCCCAGCATTTT,CASSLGGDSNQPQHF
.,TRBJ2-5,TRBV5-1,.,TGCGCCAGCAGCCTGGGATCTACAGGATATCAAGAGACCCAGTACTTC,CASSLGSTGYQETQYF
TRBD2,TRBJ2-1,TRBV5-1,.,TGCGCCAGCAGCTTCCCGACTAGCGGGAACCCTTGGTTCTTC,CASSFPTSGNPWFF
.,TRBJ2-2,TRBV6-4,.,TGTGCCAGCAAGCCGGCGGAGACGAACACCGGGGAGCTGTTTTTT,CASKPAETNTGELFF
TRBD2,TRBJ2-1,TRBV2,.,TGTGCCAGCAGTCGACTAGCGGGCTCCGGGAATGAGCAGTTCTTC,CASSRLAGSGNEQFF
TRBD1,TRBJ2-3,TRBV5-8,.,TGTGCCATCCCCGCCGGGACAGGGGGCACAGATACGCAGTATTTT,CAIPAGTGGTDTQYF
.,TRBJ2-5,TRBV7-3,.,TGTGCCAGCATCCTGAGTAAGATAGCTCAAGAGACCCAGTACTTC,CASILSKIAQETQYF
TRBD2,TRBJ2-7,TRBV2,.,TGTGCCAGCAGTTATAGGACTAGCGGCCTCTACGAGCAGTACTTC,CASSYRTSGLYEQYF
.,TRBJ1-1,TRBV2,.,TGTGCCAGCAATTACAGGAGGGACACTGAAGCTTTCTTT,CASNYRRDTEAFF
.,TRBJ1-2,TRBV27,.,TGTGCCAGCAGTTTATCGGGGCAGCGTCGGTTCTATGGCTACACCTTC,CASSLSGQRRFYGYTF
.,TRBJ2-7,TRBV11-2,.,TGTGCCAGCAGCTTAGGAGGAACGGGCGGGTACGAGCAGTACTTC,CASSLGGTGGYEQYF
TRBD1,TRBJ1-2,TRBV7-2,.,TGTGCCAGCAGCTTAGAGGGACAGAACTATGGCTACACCTTC,CASSLEGQNYGYTF
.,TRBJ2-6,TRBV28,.,TGTGCCGCCCGCGCTTCTGGGGCCAACGTCCTGACTTTC,CAARASGANVLTF
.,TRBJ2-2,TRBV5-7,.,TGTGCCAGCAGCTCGCGACAGTTTTCCGGGGAGCTGTTTTTT,CASSSRQFSGELFF
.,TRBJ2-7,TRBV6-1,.,TGTGCCAGCAGTTACGCCTACGAGCAGTACTTC,CASSYAYEQYF
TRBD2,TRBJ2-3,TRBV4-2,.,TGTGCCAGCAGCCAAGCCAGCGGGGGGGCACCGGGAAGCACAGATACGCAGTATTTT,CASSQASGGAPGSTDTQYF
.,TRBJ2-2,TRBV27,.,TGTGCCAGCAGGGGCCAGAACACCGGGGAGCTGTTTTTT,CASRGQNTGELFF
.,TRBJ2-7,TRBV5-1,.,TGCGCCAGCAGTAGGGAGGACCCGAGCTCCTACGAGCAGTACTTC,CASSREDPSSYEQYF
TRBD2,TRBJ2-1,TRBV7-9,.,TGTGCCAGCAGCCCCCGGGGGCGGGAGGGTAATGAGCAGTTCTTC,CASSPRGREGNEQFF
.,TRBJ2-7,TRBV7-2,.,TGTGCCAGCAGCTTAGCGGGCGGGGTTCGGTACGAGCAGTACTTC,CASSLAGGVRYEQYF
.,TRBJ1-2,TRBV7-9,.,TGTGCCAGCAGCCCCCAGCCCTATGGCTACACCTTC,CASSPQPYGYTF
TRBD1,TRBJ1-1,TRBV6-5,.,TGTGCCAGCAGAGGACAGGGGGACACTGAAGCTTTCTTT,CASRGQGDTEAFF
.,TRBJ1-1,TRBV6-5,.,TGTGCCAGCAGTTATAGCAGACCGAACACTGAAGCCTTCTTT,CASSYSRPNTEAFF
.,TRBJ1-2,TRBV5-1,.,TGCGCCAGCAGCTTGACGGGCGACTATGGCTACACCTTC,CASSLTGDYGYTF
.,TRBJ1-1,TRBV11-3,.,TGTGCCAGCAGCCCCGATCAGATGGCAATGAACACTGAAGCTTTCTTT,CASSPDQMAMNTEAFF
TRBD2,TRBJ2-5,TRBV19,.,TGTGCCAGTAGCGGGGGGAACATACGACAAGAGACCCAGTACTTC,CASSGGNIRQETQYF
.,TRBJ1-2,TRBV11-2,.,TGTGCCAGCAGCTTAGAGGGAAATGGCTACACCTTC,CASSLEGNGYTF
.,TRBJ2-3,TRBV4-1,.,TGCGCCAGCAGCCAAGATCGTAGGGGACTGCGCACAGATACGCAGTATTTT,CASSQDRRGLRTDTQYF
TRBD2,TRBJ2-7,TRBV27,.,TGTGCCAGCAGTTTGTTTGGGCTAGCGGGAGGCCCTAGGTACTTC,CASSLFGLAGGPRYF
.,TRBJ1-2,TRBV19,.,TGTGCCAGTCGTGAGACAGGCACTTATGGCTACACCTTC,CASRETGTYGYTF
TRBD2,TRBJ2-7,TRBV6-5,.,TGTGCCAGCAGTTACGGCGGCGGGAGGGCCGTCGAGCAGTACTTC,CASSYGGGRAVEQYF
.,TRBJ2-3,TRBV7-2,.,TGTGCCAGCAGCTTATTCACTGATACGCAGTATTTT,CASSLFTDTQYF
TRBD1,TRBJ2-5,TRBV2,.,TGTGCCAGCAGTGAAAGAGGGGGCCGAGGGCAAGAGACCCAGTACTTC,CASSERGGRGQETQYF
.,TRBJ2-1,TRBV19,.,TGTGCCAGTAGTATTGGAACTGGCTTACCGCAGTTCTTC,CASSIGTGLPQFF
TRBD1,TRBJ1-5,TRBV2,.,TGTGCCAGCAGTGAGACCCTGACAGGGTCGCCCCAGCATTTT,CASSETLTGSPQHF
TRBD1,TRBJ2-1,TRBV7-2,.,TGTGCCAGCAGCGGTCCGGGACAGGGGTTCGATGAGCAGTTCTTC,CASSGPGQGFDEQFF
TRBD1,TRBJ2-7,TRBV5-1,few,TGCGCCAGCAGCTATGACAGGGGAGAGTACGAGCAGTACTTC,CASSYDRGEYEQYF
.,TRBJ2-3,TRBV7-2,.,TGTGCCAGCAGCTTAAAGAGCACAGATACGCAGTATTTT,CASSLKSTDTQYF
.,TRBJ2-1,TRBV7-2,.,TGTGCCAGCAGCTCAAACGTCCAGGGGAATGAGCAGTTCTTC,CASSSNVQGNEQFF
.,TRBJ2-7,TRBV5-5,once,TGTGCCAGCAGCTTCGACAGGGAGGGGGACGAGCAGTACTTC,CASSFDREGDEQYF
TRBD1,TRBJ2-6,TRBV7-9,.,TGTGCCAGCAGCTTACAGGGGGCGCGAGGGGCCAACGTCCTGACTTTC,CASSLQGARGANVLTF
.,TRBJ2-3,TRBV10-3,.,TGTGCCATCTCCTACGCGGTCACAGATACGCAGTATTTT,CAISYAVTDTQYF
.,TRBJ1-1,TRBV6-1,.,TGTGCCAGCAGTGAACAATGGACAGCGCTCATGAACACTGAAGCTTTCTTT,CASSEQWTALMNTEAFF
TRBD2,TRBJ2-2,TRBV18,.,TGTGCCAGCTCCCTTAGCGGGATCGGCACCGGGGAGCTGTTTTTT,CASSLSGIGTGELFF
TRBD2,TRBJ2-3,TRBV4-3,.,TGCGCCAGCAGCCGGGGGACTAGCGGGGGGCGGGATACGCAGTATTTT,CASSRGTSGGRDTQYF
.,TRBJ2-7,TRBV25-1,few,TGTGCCAGCAGTGCCCAAGGGTACGAGCAGTACTTC,CASSAQGYEQYF